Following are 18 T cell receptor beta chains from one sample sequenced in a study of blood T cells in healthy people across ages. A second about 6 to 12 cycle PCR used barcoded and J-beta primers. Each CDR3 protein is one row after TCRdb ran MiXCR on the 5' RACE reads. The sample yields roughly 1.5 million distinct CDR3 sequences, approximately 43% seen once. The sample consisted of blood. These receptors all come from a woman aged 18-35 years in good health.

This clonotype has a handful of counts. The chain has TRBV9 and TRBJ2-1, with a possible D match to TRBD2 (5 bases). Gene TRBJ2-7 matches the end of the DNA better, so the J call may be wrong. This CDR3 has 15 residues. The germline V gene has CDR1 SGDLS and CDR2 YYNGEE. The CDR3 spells CASSATGNSYNEQYF. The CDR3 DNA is TGTGCCAGCAGCGCCACGGGAAACTCCTACAATGAGCAGTACTTC.

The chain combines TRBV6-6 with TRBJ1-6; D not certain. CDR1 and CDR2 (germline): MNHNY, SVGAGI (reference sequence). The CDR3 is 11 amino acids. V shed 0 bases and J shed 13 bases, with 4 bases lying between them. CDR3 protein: CASSYSPPLHF. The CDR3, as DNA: TGTGCCAGCAGTTACTCGCCCCCCCTCCACTTT.

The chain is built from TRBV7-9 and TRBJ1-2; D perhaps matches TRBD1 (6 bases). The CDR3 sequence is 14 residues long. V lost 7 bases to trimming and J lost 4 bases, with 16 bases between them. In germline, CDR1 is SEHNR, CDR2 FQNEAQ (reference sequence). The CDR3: CASNSIRGSYGYTF. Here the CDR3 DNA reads TGTGCCAGCAACTCGATCAGGGGATCCTATGGCTACACCTTC.

The CDR3 DNA sequence: TGTGCCAGCAGCCCAGTTGCAGGGGGCTATTCACCCCTCCACTTT. Its protein product is CASSPVAGGYSPLHF. This chain joins TRBV14 and TRBJ1-6; 8 bases match TRBD1. Per the germline V gene, CDR1 is SGHDN and CDR2 is FVKESK. With 4 bases clipped from V and 8 bases from J, the junction kept 7 bases outside the gene matches. This CDR3 region has 15 residues.

CDR3 bases: TGTGCCAGCTCCCACAGGGGGCTCTACGAAGAGACCCAGTACTTC. Protein sequence: CASSHRGLYEETQYF. V is TRBV3-1 and J is TRBJ2-7; 9 positions agree with TRBD1. The J call may be in error: the DNA end matches TRBJ2-5 better. The CDR3 extends over 15 amino acids. CDR1 is LGHDT, CDR2 YNNKEL, per germline (reference sequence).

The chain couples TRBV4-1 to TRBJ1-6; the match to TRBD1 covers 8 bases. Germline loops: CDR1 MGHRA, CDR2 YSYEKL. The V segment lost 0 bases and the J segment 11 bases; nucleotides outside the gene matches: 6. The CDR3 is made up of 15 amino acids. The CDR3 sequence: CASSQDYRGVAPLHF. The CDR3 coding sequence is TGCGCCAGCAGCCAAGACTACAGGGGGGTTGCACCCCTCCACTTT.

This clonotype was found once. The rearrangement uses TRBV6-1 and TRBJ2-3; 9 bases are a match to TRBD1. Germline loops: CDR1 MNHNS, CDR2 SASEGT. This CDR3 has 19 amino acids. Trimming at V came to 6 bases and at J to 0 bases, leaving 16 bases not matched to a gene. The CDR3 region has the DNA TGTGCCAGCAGCCGTAGGGGGGGACAGGGACGGCAGAGCACAGATACGCAGTATTTT. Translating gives CASSRRGGQGRQSTDTQYF.

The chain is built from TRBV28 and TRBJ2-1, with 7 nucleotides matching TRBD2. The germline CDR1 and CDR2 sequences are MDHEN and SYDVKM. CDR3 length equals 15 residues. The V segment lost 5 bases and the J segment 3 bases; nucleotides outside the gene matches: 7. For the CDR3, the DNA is TGTGCCAGCAGTCAAGCGGGATCTAACTACAATGAGCAGTTCTTC. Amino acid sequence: CASSQAGSNYNEQFF. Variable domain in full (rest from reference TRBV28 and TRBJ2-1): DVKVTQSSRYLVKRTGEKVFLECVQDMDHENMFWYRQDPGLGLRLIYFSYDVKMKEKGDIPEGYSVSREKKERFSLILESASTNQTSMYLCASSQAGSNYNEQFFGPGTRLTVL.

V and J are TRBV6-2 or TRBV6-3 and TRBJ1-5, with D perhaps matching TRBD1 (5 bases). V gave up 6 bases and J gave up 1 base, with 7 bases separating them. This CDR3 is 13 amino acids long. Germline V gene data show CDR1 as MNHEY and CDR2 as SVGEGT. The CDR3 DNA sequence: TGTGCCAGCAGGGGGGTAAGCAATCAGCCCCAGCATTTT. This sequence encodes CASRGVSNQPQHF.

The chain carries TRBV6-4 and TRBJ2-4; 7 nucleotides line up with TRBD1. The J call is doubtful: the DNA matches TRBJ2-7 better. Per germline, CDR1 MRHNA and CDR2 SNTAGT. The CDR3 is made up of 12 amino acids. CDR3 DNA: TGTGCCAGCAGGGACAGGCACCACGAGCAGTACTTC. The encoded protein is CASRDRHHEQYF.

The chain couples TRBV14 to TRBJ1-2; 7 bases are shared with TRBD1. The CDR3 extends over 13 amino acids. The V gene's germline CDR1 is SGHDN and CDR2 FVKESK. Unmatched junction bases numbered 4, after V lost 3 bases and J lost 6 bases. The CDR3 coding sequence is TGTGCCAGCAGCCAGATGACAGGGAATGGCTACACCTTC. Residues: CASSQMTGNGYTF.

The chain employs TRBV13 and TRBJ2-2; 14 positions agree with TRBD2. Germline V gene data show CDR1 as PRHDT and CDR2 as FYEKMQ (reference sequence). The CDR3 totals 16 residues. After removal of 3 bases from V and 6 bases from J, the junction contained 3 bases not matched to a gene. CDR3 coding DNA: TGTGCCAGCAGCTTGGGACTAGCGGGAGAGGCCGGGGAGCTGTTTTTT. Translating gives CASSLGLAGEAGELFF.

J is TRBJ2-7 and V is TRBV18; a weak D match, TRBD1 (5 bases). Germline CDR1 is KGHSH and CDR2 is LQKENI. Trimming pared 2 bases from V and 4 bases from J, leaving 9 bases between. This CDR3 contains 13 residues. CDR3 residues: CASSPATAYEQYF. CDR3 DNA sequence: TGTGCCAGCTCACCAGCGACAGCTTACGAGCAGTACTTC.

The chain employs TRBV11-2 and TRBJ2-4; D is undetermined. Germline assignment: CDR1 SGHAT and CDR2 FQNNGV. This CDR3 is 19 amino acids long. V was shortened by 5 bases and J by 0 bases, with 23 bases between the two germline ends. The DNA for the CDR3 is TGTGCCAGCAGCCATGGCCGATACACAGTCCCCCTAGCCAAAAACATTCAGTACTTC. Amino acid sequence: CASSHGRYTVPLAKNIQYF.

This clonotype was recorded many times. CDR3: CASSFRGINEQFF. DNA for the CDR3: TGTGCCAGCAGTTTCCGCGGGATCAATGAGCAGTTCTTC. The chain has TRBV12-3 or TRBV12-4 and TRBJ2-1, with D perhaps matching TRBD2 (6 bases). CDR3 length equals 13 residues. Trimming shortened V by 3 bases and J by 6 bases, and 9 bases separated the two germline ends.

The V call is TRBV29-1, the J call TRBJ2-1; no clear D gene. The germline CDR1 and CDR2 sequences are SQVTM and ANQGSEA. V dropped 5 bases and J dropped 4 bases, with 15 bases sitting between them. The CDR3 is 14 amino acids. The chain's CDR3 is CSVTGNRLYNEQFF. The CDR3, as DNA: TGCAGCGTTACCGGCAACCGCCTTTACAATGAGCAGTTCTTC.

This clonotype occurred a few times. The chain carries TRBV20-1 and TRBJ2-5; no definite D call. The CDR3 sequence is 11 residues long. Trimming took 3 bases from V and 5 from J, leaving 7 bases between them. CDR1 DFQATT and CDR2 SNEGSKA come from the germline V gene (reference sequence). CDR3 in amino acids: CSASLRETQYF. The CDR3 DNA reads TGCAGTGCTAGCCTCCGGGAGACCCAGTACTTC.

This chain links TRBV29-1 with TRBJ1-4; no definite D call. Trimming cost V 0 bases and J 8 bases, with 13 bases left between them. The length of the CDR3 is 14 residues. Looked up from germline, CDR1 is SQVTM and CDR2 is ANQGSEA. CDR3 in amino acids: CSVEDVGPGEKLFF. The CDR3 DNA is TGCAGCGTTGAAGACGTAGGGCCGGGCGAAAAACTGTTTTTT.